This T cell receptor (beta chain) originates from a study of T cells in Graves' hyperthyroidism and ophthalmopathy. The CDR3 covers 12 residues. Germline assignment: CDR1 SGHTA and CDR2 FQGNSA. V lost 6 bases and J 0 bases, leaving 5 bases between the germline ends. A patient was excluded if there was uncontrolled infection, other autoimmune disease, pregnancy or lactation. The sample holds many counts of this clonotype. RNA transcripts served as the template for amplifying TCR beta CDR3 regions. Initially, a first-round RT-PCR of the TCR CDR3 employed the HTBI primer set. TCRdb processed the multiplex PCR reads anew with MiXCR; each CDR3 protein has one entry. Of 540,000 or so distinct CDR3 sequences listed, just over 45% are singletons.

The chain carries TRBV7-2 and TRBJ2-5; no reliable D call. The TCR was taken from an adult woman with Graves' disease, either hyperthyroidism or ophthalmopathy (not recorded which). Material for sequencing was peripheral blood or thyroid tissue (not recorded which). CDR3 loop: CASSLYQETQYF. The CDR3 DNA reads as TGTGCCAGCAGTCTCTACCAAGAGACCCAGTACTTC.